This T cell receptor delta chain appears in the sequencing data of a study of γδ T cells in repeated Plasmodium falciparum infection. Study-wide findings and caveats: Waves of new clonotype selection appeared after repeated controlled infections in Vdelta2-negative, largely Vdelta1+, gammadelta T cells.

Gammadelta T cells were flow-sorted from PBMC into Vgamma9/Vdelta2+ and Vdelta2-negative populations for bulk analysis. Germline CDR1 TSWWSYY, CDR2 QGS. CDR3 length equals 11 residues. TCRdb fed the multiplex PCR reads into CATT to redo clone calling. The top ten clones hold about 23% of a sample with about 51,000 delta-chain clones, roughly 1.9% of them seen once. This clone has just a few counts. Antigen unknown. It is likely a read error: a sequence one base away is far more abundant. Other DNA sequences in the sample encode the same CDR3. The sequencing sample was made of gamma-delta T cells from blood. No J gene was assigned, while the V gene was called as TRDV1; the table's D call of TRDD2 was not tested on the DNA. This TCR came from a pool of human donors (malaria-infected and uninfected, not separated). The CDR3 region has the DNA TGTGCTCTTGGGGCGATGGCCTTCCTCCACTTC. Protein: CALGAMAFLHF.